The clone carrying this T cell receptor beta chain has a count of ten or more. Its matching antigen is unknown. This sample stems from a study of T cells after posttransplantation cyclophosphamide. Germline CDR1 reads MDHEN; CDR2 reads SYDVKM. The V segment lost 3 bases and the J segment 6 bases; nucleotides outside the gene matches: 5. The CDR3 loop spans 14 amino acids. Treatment was busulfan-fludarabine conditioning, a marrow graft, and cyclophosphamide on days +3 and +4. Findings and caveats of the study: Donor CD8+ memory clones often dominated recipient blood repertoires at later times. TRB overlap between skin or GI tissue T cells and blood was limited. Recipient CMV seropositivity and CMV reactivation strongly tracked TRB clonality.

The data were produced by immunoSEQ multiplex PCR, yet TCRdb's version contains in-frame clones alone and is incomplete. The sample includes tens of thousands of clones, none of them occurring once. This TCR was sampled from a male patient in his late teens or twenties who received an allogeneic stem cell transplant from a related donor, was CMV-positive, and had no GVHD. Some T cells here may be from the graft donor. The chain combines TRBV28 with TRBJ2-1, with 7 bases identical to TRBD1. This specimen consisted of PBMCs, obtained after allogeneic stem cell transplant with posttransplant cyclophosphamide. CDR3 sequence: CASSFGTVPNEQFF. CDR3 bases: TGTGCCAGCAGTTTTGGGACAGTTCCCAATGAGCAGTTCTTC.